The text below deals with one T cell receptor (beta chain). The sample comes from a study of blood T cell repertoires in COVID-19. This CDR3 spans 16 amino acids. Measured with immunoSEQ multiplex PCR; TCRdb has only the in-frame clones, and not every one. The repertoire holds fewer than 350,000 clones, around 93% seen once, with roughly 2.9% in the top ten. Specimen: PBMCs or T cells enriched from blood (not recorded which). The rearrangement links TRBV21-1 to TRBJ2-1; the table's TRBD2 call for D was not verified on the DNA. TRBV21-1 has pseudogene status. The receptor's source is a man aged 35 to 55 who had been exposed to COVID-19. CDR3 in amino acids: CASSKGRSSAYNEQFF. The CDR3 DNA is TGTGCCAGCAGCAAAGGTCGGTCTAGCGCTTACAATGAGCAGTTCTTC.